A single sample is the source of the 14 T cell receptor beta chains below, sequenced in a study of blood T cells in healthy people across ages. Through a sample-barcoded 5' primer and a J-beta primer mix, a second PCR was run for roughly 6 to 12 cycles. One entry per CDR3 protein, called by TCRdb with MiXCR from the 5' RACE reads. This table holds about 900,000 distinct CDR3 sequences, roughly 48% found once. The sample consisted of blood. All receptors come from a young man in good health.

This clonotype showed up just a few times. V is TRBV20-1 and J is TRBJ2-5; 9 nucleotides line up with TRBD1. Judging by the DNA end, TRBJ2-7 fits better; the J call may be wrong. The length of the CDR3 is 13 residues. Per the germline V gene, CDR1 is DFQATT and CDR2 is SNEGSKA (reference sequence). CDR3 coding DNA: TGCAGTGCGGGGAGACAGGGGGGTACCGAGCAGTACTTC. Protein sequence: CSAGRQGGTEQYF.

The genes are TRBV20-1 and TRBJ2-1, with a possible D match to TRBD2 (5 bases). Germline V lookup: CDR1 DFQATT, CDR2 SNEGSKA (reference sequence). The CDR3 is made up of 12 amino acids. The ends were cut back, 6 bases at V and 5 bases at J, with 11 bases in the middle. CDR3 residues: CSADYLHNEQFF. The CDR3 DNA is TGCAGTGCCGACTACTTACACAATGAGCAGTTCTTC.

V and J are TRBV2 and TRBJ1-5; D remains unclear. The CDR3 is made up of 14 amino acids. The V and J ends lost 6 bases and 3 bases respectively, with 12 bases between them. Germline V lookup: CDR1 SNHLY, CDR2 FYNNEI. CDR3 amino acids: CASSPRWANQPQHF. The DNA for the CDR3 is TGTGCCAGCAGCCCACGATGGGCCAATCAGCCCCAGCATTTT.

The chain combines TRBV12-3 or TRBV12-4 with TRBJ2-5, with 7 bases identical to TRBD1. V lost 4 bases to trimming and J lost 3 bases; unmatched junction nucleotides: 5. The CDR3 loop spans 14 amino acids. CDR3 in DNA: TGTGCCAGCAGTTACCGACAGGGCAAAGAGACCCAGTACTTC. Amino acids: CASSYRQGKETQYF.

The gene calls are TRBV9 and TRBJ2-5; D is undetermined. V lost 0 bases to trimming and J lost 11 bases, with 17 bases between them. Germline V gene data show CDR1 as SGDLS and CDR2 as YYNGEE. The CDR3 runs 14 residues. CDR3 residues: CASSVVAGVNEQYF. CDR3 in DNA: TGTGCCAGCAGCGTAGTAGCTGGAGTGAATGAGCAGTACTTC.

The V call is TRBV7-3, the J call TRBJ1-6; D unclear. V dropped 0 bases and J dropped 10 bases, with 7 bases sitting between them. CDR1 and CDR2 (germline): SGHTA, FQGTGA. The CDR3 is 13 amino acids. The CDR3, as DNA: TGTGCCAGCAGCTTAACGGATGGATCACCCCTCCACTTT. Residues: CASSLTDGSPLHF.

CDR3 protein: CASSLGGASGDTQYF. The CDR3 nucleotides read TGCGCCAGCAGCTTGGGGGGGGCCTCCGGAGATACGCAGTATTTT. The V gene is TRBV5-1, the J gene TRBJ2-3, with D perhaps being TRBD1 or TRBD2 (6 bases each). V dropped 0 bases and J dropped 5 bases, with 13 bases sitting between them. Germline CDR1 is SGHRS and CDR2 is YFSETQ. The CDR3 loop spans 15 amino acids. Using reference TRBV5-1 and TRBJ2-3 for the parts outside the CDR3, the full variable domain is KAGVTQTPRYLIKTRGQQVTLSCSPISGHRSVSWYQQTPGQGLQFLFEYFSETQRNKGNFPGRFSGRQFSNSRSEMNVSTLELGDSALYLCASSLGGASGDTQYFGPGTRLTVL.

The chain carries TRBV15 and TRBJ2-7, with TRBD1 as a possible D gene (5 bases). From germline, CDR1 is LNHNV and CDR2 YYDKDF (reference sequence). The V gene lost 0 bases and the J gene lost 1 base, with 10 bases spanning the gap. This CDR3 has 15 amino acids. The chain's CDR3 is CATSRDRDSSYEQYF. In nucleotides, the CDR3 is TGTGCCACCAGCAGAGACAGGGATAGTTCCTACGAGCAGTACTTC.

The chain links TRBV7-2 to TRBJ1-2, with 7 positions matching TRBD1. CDR1 is SGHTA and CDR2 is FQGNSA in the germline V gene. The junction had 10 bases not matched to a gene; V was cut back by 5 bases and J by 1 base. This CDR3 comprises 16 residues. CDR3 DNA sequence: TGTGCCAGCAGCCCCCCCCGACAGGGATTTAACTATGGCTACACCTTC. Translation: CASSPPRQGFNYGYTF.

V usage is TRBV6-6 and J usage is TRBJ2-7; TRBD2 matches at 11 bases. Germline V lookup: CDR1 MNHNY, CDR2 SVGAGI (reference sequence). The length of the CDR3 is 15 residues. The ends lost 5 bases at V and 3 bases at J; junction bases unmatched: 6. The CDR3 loop reads CASSPSGGTGYEQYF. CDR3 bases: TGTGCCAGCAGTCCTAGCGGGGGGACGGGCTACGAGCAGTACTTC.

The chain uses TRBV12-3 or TRBV12-4 and TRBJ2-7; maybe TRBD1 (6 bases). V lost 5 bases, J lost 2 bases, and 10 bases lay in between. The CDR3 length is 13 residues. CDR3 nucleotide sequence: TGTGCCAGCAGTAAGGACAGTCCCTACGAGCAGTACTTC. Its translation: CASSKDSPYEQYF.

The genes are TRBV7-2 and TRBJ1-2; D gene unclear. The germline V and J ends were trimmed by 5 bases and 2 bases, with 9 bases remaining between them. This CDR3 contains 13 residues. Germline V gene sequence: CDR1 SGHTA, CDR2 FQGNSA. The CDR3 nucleotides are TGTGCCAGCAGCCTGGGAAAAAACTATGGCTACACCTTC. Translating it yields CASSLGKNYGYTF.

The rearrangement uses TRBV20-1 and TRBJ2-5; 12 bases match TRBD2. Germline CDR1 and CDR2: DFQATT and SNEGSKA (reference sequence). V shed 0 bases and J 4 bases; nucleotides not matched to a gene: 9. The CDR3 totals 17 residues. CDR3 nucleotides: TGCAGTGCTAGAGATATTCTAGCGGGGGGGCCAGGAGAGACCCAGTACTTC. It yields the protein CSARDILAGGPGETQYF.

The rearrangement uses TRBV28 and TRBJ1-2, with TRBD1 identical over 7 bases. V lost 8 bases and J lost 1; bases outside the gene matches: 4. CDR3 size: 13 residues. Germline CDR1 reads MDHEN; CDR2 reads SYDVKM. The CDR3: CASYRDSNYGYTF. DNA for the CDR3: TGTGCCAGCTACAGGGACAGTAACTATGGCTACACCTTC.